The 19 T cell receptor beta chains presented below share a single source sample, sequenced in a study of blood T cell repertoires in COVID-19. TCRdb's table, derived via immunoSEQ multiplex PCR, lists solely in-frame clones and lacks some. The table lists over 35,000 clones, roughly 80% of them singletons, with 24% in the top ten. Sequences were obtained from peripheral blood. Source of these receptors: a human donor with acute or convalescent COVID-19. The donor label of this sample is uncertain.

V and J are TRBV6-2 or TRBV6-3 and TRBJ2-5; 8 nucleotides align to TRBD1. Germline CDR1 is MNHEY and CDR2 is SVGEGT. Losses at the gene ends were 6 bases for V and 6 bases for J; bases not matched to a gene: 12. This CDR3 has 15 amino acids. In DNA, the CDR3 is TGTGCCAGCAGCCCCGACAGGGGTTCGTTAAAGACCCAGTACTTC. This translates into CASSPDRGSLKTQYF.

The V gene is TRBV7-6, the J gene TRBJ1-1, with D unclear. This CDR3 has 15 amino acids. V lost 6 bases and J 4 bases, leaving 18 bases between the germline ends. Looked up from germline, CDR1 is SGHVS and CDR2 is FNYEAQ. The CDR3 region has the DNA TGTGCCAGCAGAGGTATCGGCGGAAAAGGCACTGAAGCTTTCTTT. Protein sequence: CASRGIGGKGTEAFF.

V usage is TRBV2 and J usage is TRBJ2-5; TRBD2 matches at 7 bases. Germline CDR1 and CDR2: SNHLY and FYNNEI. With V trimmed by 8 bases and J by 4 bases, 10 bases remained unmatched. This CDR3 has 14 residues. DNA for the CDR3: TGTGCCAGCGGCCTAGGGAGGGGCCTAGAGACCCAGTACTTC. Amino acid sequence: CASGLGRGLETQYF.

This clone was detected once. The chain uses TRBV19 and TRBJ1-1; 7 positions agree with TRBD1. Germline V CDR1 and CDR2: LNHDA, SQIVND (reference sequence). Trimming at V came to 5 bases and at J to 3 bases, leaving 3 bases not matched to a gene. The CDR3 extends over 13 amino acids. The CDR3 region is CASSADRDTEAFF. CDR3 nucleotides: TGTGCCAGTAGTGCCGACAGGGACACTGAAGCTTTCTTT.

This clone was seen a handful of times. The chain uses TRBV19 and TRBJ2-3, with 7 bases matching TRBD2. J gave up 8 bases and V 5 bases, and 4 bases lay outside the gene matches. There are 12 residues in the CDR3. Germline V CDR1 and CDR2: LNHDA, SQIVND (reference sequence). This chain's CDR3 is CASSSVAGTQYF. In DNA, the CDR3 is TGTGCCAGTAGTTCTGTAGCGGGTACGCAGTATTTT.

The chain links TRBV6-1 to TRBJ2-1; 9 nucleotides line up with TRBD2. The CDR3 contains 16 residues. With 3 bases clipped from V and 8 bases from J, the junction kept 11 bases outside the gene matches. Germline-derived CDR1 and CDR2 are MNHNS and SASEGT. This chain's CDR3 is CASSDPGTSLSDEQFF. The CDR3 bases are TGTGCCAGCAGTGACCCCGGGACTAGCTTGTCTGATGAGCAGTTCTTC.

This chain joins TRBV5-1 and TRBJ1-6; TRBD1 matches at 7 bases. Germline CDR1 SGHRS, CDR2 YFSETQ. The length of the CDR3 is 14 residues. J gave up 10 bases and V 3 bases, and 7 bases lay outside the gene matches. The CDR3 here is CASSSGQSSSPLHF. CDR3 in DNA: TGCGCCAGCAGCTCGGGACAGTCTTCCTCACCCCTCCACTTT.

The CDR3 DNA is TGTGCCAGCAGCTTAGCGGGAGGGCCGTACAATGAGCAGTTCTTC. This gives the protein CASSLAGGPYNEQFF. The chain is built from TRBV7-3 and TRBJ2-1; 9 bases are shared with TRBD2. Germline V CDR1 and CDR2: SGHTA, FQGTGA. This CDR3 spans 15 amino acids. Trimming at V came to 2 bases and at J to 4 bases, leaving 3 bases not matched to a gene.

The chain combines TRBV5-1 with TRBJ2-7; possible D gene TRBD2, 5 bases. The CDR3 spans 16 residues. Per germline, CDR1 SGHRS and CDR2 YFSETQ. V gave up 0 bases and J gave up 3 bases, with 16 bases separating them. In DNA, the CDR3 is TGCGCCAGCAGCTTGGAACCGGGGAGTTACGGCTACGAGCAGTACTTC. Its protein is CASSLEPGSYGYEQYF. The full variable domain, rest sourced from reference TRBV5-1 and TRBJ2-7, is KAGVTQTPRYLIKTRGQQVTLSCSPISGHRSVSWYQQTPGQGLQFLFEYFSETQRNKGNFPGRFSGRQFSNSRSEMNVSTLELGDSALYLCASSLEPGSYGYEQYFGPGTRLTVT.

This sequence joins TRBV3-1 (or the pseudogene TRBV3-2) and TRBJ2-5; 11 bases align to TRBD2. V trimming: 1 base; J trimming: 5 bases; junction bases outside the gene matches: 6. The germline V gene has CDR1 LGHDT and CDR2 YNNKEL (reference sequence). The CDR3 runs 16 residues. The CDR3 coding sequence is TGTGCCAGCAGCCAAGTACTAGCGGGAGTCGGGGAGACCCAGTACTTC. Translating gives CASSQVLAGVGETQYF.

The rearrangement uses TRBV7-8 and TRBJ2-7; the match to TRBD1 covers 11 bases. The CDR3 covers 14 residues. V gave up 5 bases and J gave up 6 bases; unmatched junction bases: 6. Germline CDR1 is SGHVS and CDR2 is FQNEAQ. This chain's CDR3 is CASSPGGTGGEQYF. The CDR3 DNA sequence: TGTGCCAGCAGCCCAGGTGGGACAGGGGGCGAGCAGTACTTC.

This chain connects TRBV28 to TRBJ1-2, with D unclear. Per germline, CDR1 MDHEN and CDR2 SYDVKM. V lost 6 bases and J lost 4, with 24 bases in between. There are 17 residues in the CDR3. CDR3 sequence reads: CASSPTQSRPVFYGYTF. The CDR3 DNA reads TGTGCCAGCAGCCCCACCCAATCCAGGCCCGTTTTCTATGGCTACACCTTC.

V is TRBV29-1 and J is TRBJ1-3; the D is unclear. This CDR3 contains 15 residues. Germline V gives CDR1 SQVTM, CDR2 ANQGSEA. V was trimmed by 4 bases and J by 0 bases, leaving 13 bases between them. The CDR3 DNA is TGCAGCGTTGGCGAATGGTCCTACTCTGGAAACACCATATATTTT. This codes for CSVGEWSYSGNTIYF.

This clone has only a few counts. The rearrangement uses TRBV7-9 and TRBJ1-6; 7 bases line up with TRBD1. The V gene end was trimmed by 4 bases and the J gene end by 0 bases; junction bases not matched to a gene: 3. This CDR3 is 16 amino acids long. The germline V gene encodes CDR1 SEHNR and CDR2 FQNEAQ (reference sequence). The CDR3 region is CASSSTGNSYNSPLHF. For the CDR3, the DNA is TGTGCCAGCAGCTCGACAGGGAACTCCTATAATTCACCCCTCCACTTT. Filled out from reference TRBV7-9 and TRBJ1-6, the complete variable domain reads DTGVSQNPRHKITKRGQNVTFRCDPISEHNRLYWYRQTLGQGPEFLTYFQNEAQLEKSRLLSDRFSAERPKGSFSTLEIQRTEQGDSAMYLCASSSTGNSYNSPLHFGNGTRLTVT.

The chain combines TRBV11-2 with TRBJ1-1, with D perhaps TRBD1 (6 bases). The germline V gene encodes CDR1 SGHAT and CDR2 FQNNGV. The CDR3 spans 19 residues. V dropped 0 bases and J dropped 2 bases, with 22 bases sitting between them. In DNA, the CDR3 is TGTGCCAGCAGCTTAGACCGCTGGCCCTCAGGGGCACCAAACACTGAAGCTTTCTTT. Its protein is CASSLDRWPSGAPNTEAFF.

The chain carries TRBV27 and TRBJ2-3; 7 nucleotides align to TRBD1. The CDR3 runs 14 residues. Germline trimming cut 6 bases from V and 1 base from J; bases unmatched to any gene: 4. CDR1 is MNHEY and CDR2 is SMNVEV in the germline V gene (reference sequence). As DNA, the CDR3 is TGTGCCAGCAGAGACGGACAGGGCACAGATACGCAGTATTTT. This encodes CASRDGQGTDTQYF.

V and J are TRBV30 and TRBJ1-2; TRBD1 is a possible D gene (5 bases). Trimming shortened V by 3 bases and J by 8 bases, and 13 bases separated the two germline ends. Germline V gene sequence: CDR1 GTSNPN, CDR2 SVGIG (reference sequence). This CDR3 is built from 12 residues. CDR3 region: CAWRLTGRGYTF. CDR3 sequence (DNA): TGTGCCTGGAGACTCACAGGTCGAGGCTACACCTTC.

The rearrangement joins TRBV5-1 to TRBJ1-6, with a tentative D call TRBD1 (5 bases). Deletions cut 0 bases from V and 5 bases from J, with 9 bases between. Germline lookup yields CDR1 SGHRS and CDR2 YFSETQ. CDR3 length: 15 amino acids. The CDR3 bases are TGCGCCAGCAGCTTGGGGACACCGGATAATTCACCCCTCCACTTT. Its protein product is CASSLGTPDNSPLHF.

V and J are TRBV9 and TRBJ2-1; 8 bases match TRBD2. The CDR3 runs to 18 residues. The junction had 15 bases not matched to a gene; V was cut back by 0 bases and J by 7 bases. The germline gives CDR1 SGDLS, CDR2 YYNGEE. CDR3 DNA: TGTGCCAGCAGCGTAGGGGACGGGGGGGCCTACTTAGGGAATGAGCAGTTCTTC. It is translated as CASSVGDGGAYLGNEQFF.